This is a list of T cell receptor beta chains from one sample in a study of blood T cell repertoires in COVID-19. Sequencing used immunoSEQ multiplex PCR; TCRdb keeps in-frame clones, though not all of them. The sample records some 400,000 clones, 81% being singletons. Sequenced: peripheral blood. The receptors here all came from a human donor with acute or convalescent COVID-19. The donor label of this sample is uncertain. CDR3s include the opening cysteine and the closing phenylalanine or tryptophan. The order of the fields is J gene, V gene, clone size, D gene, CDR3 DNA, CDR3 protein. The D gene is left open where the match is weak. Expanded clones get a size class; other rows say once, few or many, or leave the size out.

>TRBJ1-2|TRBV15|NA|NA
TGTGCCACCAGCGCCCCACGGGGGATAAATAACTATGGCTACACCTTC
CATSAPRGINNYGYTF
>TRBJ1-5|TRBV30|NA|NA
TGTGCCTGGAGTGTAGCCGCCGACAGTAGCAATCAGCCCCAGCATTTT
CAWSVAADSSNQPQHF
>TRBJ2-2|TRBV7-2|NA|TRBD2
TGTGCCAGCAGCCAGAAATTGGGACTAGCTCTGAACACCGGGGAGCTGTTTTTT
CASSQKLGLALNTGELFF
>TRBJ2-7|TRBV7-6|NA|TRBD1
TGTGCCAGCAGCCGGGACAGGAGCTACGAGCAGTACTTC
CASSRDRSYEQYF
>TRBJ1-3|TRBV5-6|few|NA
TGTGCCAGCAGCCAGACCCGGAGGAACACCATATATTTT
CASSQTRRNTIYF
>TRBJ2-7|TRBV9|NA|TRBD2
TGTGCCAGCAGCCCCGGGACTAGCGGCTACGAGCAGTACTTC
CASSPGTSGYEQYF
>TRBJ2-5|TRBV6-5|few|TRBD1
TGTGCCAGCAGGAGGGGACAGTTACAAGAGACCCAGTACTTC
CASRRGQLQETQYF
>TRBJ1-2|TRBV19|few|TRBD1
TGTGCCAGTGATACCGGACAGGGTACAGCCTATGGCTACACCTTC
CASDTGQGTAYGYTF
>TRBJ1-2|TRBV6-5|NA|NA
TGTGCCAGCAGTTACTCGGCCAGGAACTATGGCTACACCTTC
CASSYSARNYGYTF
>TRBJ2-1|TRBV7-9|NA|NA
TGTGCCAGCACCCTATTAGGCGACAGAGCCTACAATGAGCAGTTCTTC
CASTLLGDRAYNEQFF
>TRBJ1-3|TRBV28|NA|NA
TGTGCCAGCAGTTTGATGAGGGTATCGAGCTCTGGAAACACCATATATTTT
CASSLMRVSSSGNTIYF
>TRBJ1-6|TRBV5-1|few|TRBD1
TGCGCCAGCAGCTTGGGACAGGGAAGGTCACCCCTCCACTTT
CASSLGQGRSPLHF
>TRBJ2-1|TRBV3-1/TRBV3-2|NA|TRBD2
TGTGCCACTCAAAGCGGGAACAACAATGAGCAGTTCTTC
CATQSGNNNEQFF
>TRBJ1-2|TRBV9|NA|NA
TGTGCCAGCAGCGTCACCCTCACAGGGCCGGGAGGTTATGGCTACACCTTC
CASSVTLTGPGGYGYTF
>TRBJ1-6|TRBV10-2|NA|NA
TGCGCCAGCAGTGTCGCAGGGATGGGCTCACCCCTCCACTTT
CASSVAGMGSPLHF
>TRBJ2-2|TRBV10-3|NA|NA
TGTGCCATCAGTGAGTCTCTTTCCCCCGGGGAGCTGTTTTTT
CAISESLSPGELFF
>TRBJ2-1|TRBV10-3|NA|TRBD2
TGTGCCATCAAAGGGAGCGGGGGGGCCGGGAATGAGCAGTTCTTC
CAIKGSGGAGNEQFF
>TRBJ2-5|TRBV2|NA|TRBD1
TGTGCCAGCAGTGAATCGGTGACAGGGAATCTCCTCTACCAAGAGACCCAGTACTTC
CASSESVTGNLLYQETQYF
>TRBJ1-1|TRBV18|NA|TRBD1
TGTGCCAGCTCACGCGGACAGGACACTGAAGCTTTCTTT
CASSRGQDTEAFF
>TRBJ1-3|TRBV5-5|NA|TRBD1
TGTGCCAGCAGCTGGAATCCGGGACAGGGCCTCTCTGGAAACACCATATATTTT
CASSWNPGQGLSGNTIYF
>TRBJ1-2|TRBV12-5|once|TRBD1
TGTGCTAGTGGCCCTACAGGGGATGGCTACACCTTC
CASGPTGDGYTF
>TRBJ1-1|TRBV7-8|NA|TRBD1
TGTGCCAGCAGCTTAATGGGACAGGGTGTCACTGAAGCTTTCTTT
CASSLMGQGVTEAFF
>TRBJ2-6|TRBV14|NA|NA
TGTGCCAGCAGCCAATATGTAGTTGGGGCCAACGTCCTGACTTTC
CASSQYVVGANVLTF
>TRBJ2-7|TRBV15|NA|NA
TGTGCCACCAGCCCACGACAGGAGGTTATGCACGAGCAGTACTTC
CATSPRQEVMHEQYF
>TRBJ1-3|TRBV4-2|NA|NA
TGTGCCAGCAGCCAAGACATTCGCGCCCGCTCTGGAAACACCATATATTTT
CASSQDIRARSGNTIYF
>TRBJ1-1|TRBV5-5|NA|TRBD1
TGTGCCAGCAGCTTTAGACAGGGAAACACTGAAGCTTTCTTT
CASSFRQGNTEAFF
>TRBJ2-5|TRBV9|NA|NA
TGTGCCAGCAGCCCTTGGCGGGGACAGCTTCAAGAGACCCAGTACTTC
CASSPWRGQLQETQYF
>TRBJ2-1|TRBV18|NA|NA
TGTGCCAGCTCACCGACAGAGCAACCCAGCGATGAGCAGTTCTTC
CASSPTEQPSDEQFF
>TRBJ1-1|TRBV3-1/TRBV3-2|NA|NA
TGTGCCAGCAGCCAAGGGGGGGTAGGGACTGAAGCTTTCTTT
CASSQGGVGTEAFF
>TRBJ1-2|TRBV11-2|NA|TRBD1
TGTGCCAGCAGCGCGGACAGGGTTGGGCACACCTTC
CASSADRVGHTF
>TRBJ2-1|TRBV5-4|NA|TRBD1
TGTGCCAGCAGCCGAGGATCAGGGGGCTCCCTCTCCTACAATGAGCAGTTCTTC
CASSRGSGGSLSYNEQFF
>TRBJ2-3|TRBV5-1|NA|TRBD2
TGCGCCAGCAGCCCGGGACTAGCGGGAGAAACGCAGTATTTT
CASSPGLAGETQYF
>TRBJ2-2|TRBV5-1|once|NA
TGCGCCAGCAGCTTGACCGGGGACACCGGGGAGCTGTTTTTT
CASSLTGDTGELFF
>TRBJ1-1|TRBV3-1/TRBV3-2|NA|NA
TGTGCCAGCCGTTGGACGGGAAACACTGAAGCTTTCTTT
CASRWTGNTEAFF
>TRBJ1-2|TRBV5-1|NA|TRBD1
TGCGCCAGCAGCCCGGACTCGGACAGGGGAGGGGGCTACACCTTC
CASSPDSDRGGGYTF
>TRBJ2-7|TRBV3-1/TRBV3-2|NA|NA
TGTGCCAGCAGCCATCTAGGACATTTTACACCCTACGAGCAGTACTTC
CASSHLGHFTPYEQYF
>TRBJ2-7|TRBV19|NA|NA
TGTGCCAGTAGTATGTCCGGCAGCCGGGACTCGCAGTACTTC
CASSMSGSRDSQYF
>TRBJ1-1|TRBV27|NA|NA
TGTGCCAGCAGTTTATTAGCCCAGAGGAACACTGAAGCTTTCTTT
CASSLLAQRNTEAFF
>TRBJ1-2|TRBV28|NA|NA
TGTGCCAGCGGTCGGACAACGAGCTATGGCTACACCTTC
CASGRTTSYGYTF
>TRBJ2-7|TRBV29-1|NA|TRBD2
TGCAGCGTTGAACGACTAGCGGGCACCTACGAGCAGTACTTC
CSVERLAGTYEQYF
>TRBJ2-7|TRBV2|NA|TRBD1
TGTGCCGGGACAGGGAACGGCTACGAGCAGTACTTC
CAGTGNGYEQYF
>TRBJ2-3|TRBV2|NA|NA
TGTGCCAGCAGTGGTGGGACAAATACGCAGTATTTT
CASSGGTNTQYF
>TRBJ2-7|TRBV5-1|few|NA
TGCGCCAGCAGCCGGACTTCCTACGAGCAGTACTTC
CASSRTSYEQYF
>TRBJ2-1|TRBV6-5|once|TRBD2
TGTGCCAGCAGTTACTCGGGACTAGCGTACAATGAGCAGTTCTTC
CASSYSGLAYNEQFF
>TRBJ2-1|TRBV5-1|NA|NA
TGCGCCAGCAGCCCCCCTGGTAGCGTTTACAATGAGCAGTTCTTC
CASSPPGSVYNEQFF
>TRBJ1-3|TRBV30|NA|TRBD1
TGTGCCTGGAAACTACAGGGGGCTGCCTTCTCTGGAAACACCATATATTTT
CAWKLQGAAFSGNTIYF
>TRBJ1-5|TRBV20-1|NA|NA
TGCAGTGCTAGTATGGCAGGAGGAGACCCCCAGCATTTT
CSASMAGGDPQHF
>TRBJ1-1|TRBV5-1|once|NA
TGCGCCAGCAGCTTGCCCGGGACTCCGAACCGAGCTTTCTTT
CASSLPGTPNRAFF
>TRBJ2-5|TRBV28|NA|NA
TGTGCCAGCAGTTTTAGTCTCCAAGAGACCCAGTACTTC
CASSFSLQETQYF
>TRBJ2-7|TRBV18|NA|NA
TGTGCCAGCTCACGGACGGGAGTTGGGCAGTACTTC
CASSRTGVGQYF
>TRBJ2-1|TRBV18|NA|TRBD2
TGTGCCAGCAAACCCCGGCTAGCGGGGGGGCCTCGGTACAATGAGCAGTTCTTC
CASKPRLAGGPRYNEQFF